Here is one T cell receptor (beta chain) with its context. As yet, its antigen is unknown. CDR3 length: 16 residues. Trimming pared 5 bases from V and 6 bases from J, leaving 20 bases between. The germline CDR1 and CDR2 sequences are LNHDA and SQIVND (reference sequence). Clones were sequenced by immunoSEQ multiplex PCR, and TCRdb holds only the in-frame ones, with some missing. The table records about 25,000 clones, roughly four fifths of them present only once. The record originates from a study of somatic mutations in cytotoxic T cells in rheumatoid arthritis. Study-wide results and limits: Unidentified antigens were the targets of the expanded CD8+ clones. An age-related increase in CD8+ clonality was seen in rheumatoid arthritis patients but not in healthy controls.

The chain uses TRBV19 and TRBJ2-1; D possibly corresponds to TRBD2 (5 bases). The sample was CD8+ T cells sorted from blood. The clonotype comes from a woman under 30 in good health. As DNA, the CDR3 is TGTGCCAGTAGTTGGAGTTCAGCGGAGACTCTCAATGAGCAGTTCTTC. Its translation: CASSWSSAETLNEQFF. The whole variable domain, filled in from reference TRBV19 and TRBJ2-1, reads DGGITQSPKYLFRKEGQNVTLSCEQNLNHDAMYWYRQDPGQGLRLIYYSQIVNDFQKGDIAEGYSVSREKKESFPLTVTSAQKNPTAFYLCASSWSSAETLNEQFFGPGTRLTVL.